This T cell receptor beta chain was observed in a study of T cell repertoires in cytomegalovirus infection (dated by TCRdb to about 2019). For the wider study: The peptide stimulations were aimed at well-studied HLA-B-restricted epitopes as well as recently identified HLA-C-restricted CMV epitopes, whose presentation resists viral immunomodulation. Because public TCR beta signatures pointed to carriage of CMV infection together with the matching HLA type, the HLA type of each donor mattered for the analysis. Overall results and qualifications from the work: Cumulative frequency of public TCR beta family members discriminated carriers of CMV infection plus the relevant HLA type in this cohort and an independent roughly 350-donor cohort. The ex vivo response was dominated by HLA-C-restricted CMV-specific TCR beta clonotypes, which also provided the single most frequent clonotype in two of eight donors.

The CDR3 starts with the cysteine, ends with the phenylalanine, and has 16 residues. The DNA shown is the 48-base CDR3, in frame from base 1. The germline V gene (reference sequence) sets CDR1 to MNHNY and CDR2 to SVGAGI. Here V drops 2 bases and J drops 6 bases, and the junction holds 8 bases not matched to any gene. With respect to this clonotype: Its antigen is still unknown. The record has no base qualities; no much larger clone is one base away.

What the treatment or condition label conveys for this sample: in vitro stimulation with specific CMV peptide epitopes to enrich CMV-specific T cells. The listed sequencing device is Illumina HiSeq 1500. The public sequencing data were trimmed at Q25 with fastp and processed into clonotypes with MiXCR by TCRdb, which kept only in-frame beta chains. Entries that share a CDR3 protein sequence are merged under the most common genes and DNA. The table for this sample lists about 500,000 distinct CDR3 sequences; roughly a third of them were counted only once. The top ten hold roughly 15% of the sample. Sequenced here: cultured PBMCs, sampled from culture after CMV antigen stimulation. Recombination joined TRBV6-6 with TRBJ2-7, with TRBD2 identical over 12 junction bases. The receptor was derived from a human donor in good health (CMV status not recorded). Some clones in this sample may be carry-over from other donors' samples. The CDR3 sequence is CASSYPTSGSRSEQYF. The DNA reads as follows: TGTGCCAGCAGTTACCCGACTAGCGGGAGCCGTAGCGAGCAGTACTTC.